This is a list of T cell receptor beta chains from one sample in a study of blood T cell repertoires in COVID-19. Sequenced by immunoSEQ multiplex PCR; TCRdb stores in-frame clones only, minus some. The data contain 150,000 or so clones, 70% to 80% of them singletons. The sample was peripheral blood. The receptors were sampled from a woman aged 70-85 years with COVID-19, enrolled during active disease. The conserved cysteine and the conserved F or W are not part of the CDR3 here. Fields, in order: J gene, clone size, V gene, CDR3 protein. Where a row states a size, it is once, few, many or the class of an expanded clone; other rows omit it.

>TRBJ2-2|few|TRBV5-6
ASSFGQYGGELF
>TRBJ2-7|-|TRBV4-1
ASSRETPTGKSGEWVYEQY
>TRBJ2-3|-|TRBV27
ASSPRLAGFTDTQY
>TRBJ1-4|-|TRBV28
ASSLLGTFGNEKLF
>TRBJ2-7|-|TRBV2
ASSDQGRGTAYEQY
>TRBJ2-1|-|TRBV6-5
ASGPGTGVNEQF
>TRBJ1-4|-|TRBV28
ATKGVPATGNEKLF
>TRBJ2-3|-|TRBV9
ASSEGTPSGNRPRADTQY
>TRBJ2-1|-|TRBV5-6
ASSLLQGYNEQF
>TRBJ1-1|once|TRBV5-1
ASSSLGGVTEAF
>TRBJ2-5|-|TRBV2
ASSAPGLGDKETQY
>TRBJ2-7|once|TRBV6-2/TRBV6-3
ASSYFLSWY
>TRBJ2-7|-|TRBV19
ASSIRGRPYEQY
>TRBJ2-5|-|TRBV14
ASSQEYFETQY
>TRBJ1-5|-|TRBV27
ASRGLTGGDSNQPQH
>TRBJ2-2|-|TRBV19
ASSIGWDRGTGELF
>TRBJ1-1|-|TRBV28
ASSFSRNTEAF
>TRBJ2-7|-|TRBV7-9
ASSWSRGEQY
>TRBJ2-1|few|TRBV9
ASSVQPGNSYNEQF
>TRBJ2-7|-|TRBV2
ASHEDRLRPR
>TRBJ1-6|-|TRBV14
ASSQERGLISPLH
>TRBJ1-1|-|TRBV5-6
ASSLSPGNEAF
>TRBJ2-2|-|TRBV7-6
ASSLESGVETGELF
>TRBJ1-2|-|TRBV5-1
ASSVGQWGYT
>TRBJ1-1|once|TRBV30
AWTTGQGNTEAF
>TRBJ2-5|-|TRBV5-1
ASSESQETQY
>TRBJ1-4|-|TRBV7-9
ASSQQGANEKLF
>TRBJ1-4|-|TRBV6-5
ASSKPVEGRLF
>TRBJ2-6|-|TRBV2
ASSVSPGANVLT
>TRBJ1-1|-|TRBV5-1
ASSPDRGRRGTEAF
>TRBJ1-6|few|TRBV30
AWSWQGNSPLH
>TRBJ1-4|-|TRBV14
ASSQRQGSTNEKLF
>TRBJ1-2|-|TRBV29-1
SVEGPQGINYGYT
>TRBJ2-7|-|TRBV3-1/TRBV3-2
ASARAGGMGYEQY
>TRBJ1-2|-|TRBV5-1
ASRADYGYT
>TRBJ1-4|-|TRBV6-6
ASGGGRGEKLF
>TRBJ2-5|-|TRBV19
ASSSRRGGETQY
>TRBJ2-2|-|TRBV11-3
ASSMTGAVTGELF
>TRBJ1-1|-|TRBV5-1
ASSLRVNTEAF
>TRBJ1-2|-|TRBV6-5
ASKTSPGVNYGYT
>TRBJ2-1|-|TRBV5-4
ASSQFVNEQF
>TRBJ1-3|few|TRBV4-2
ASSQDATGASGNTIY
>TRBJ2-7|once|TRBV19
ASRARDRGYEQY
>TRBJ1-5|few|TRBV19
ASSDGQGKQPQH
>TRBJ1-6|-|TRBV6-5
ASRGTGNSPLH
>TRBJ1-3|-|TRBV7-9
ASSPRPGGHSGNTIY
>TRBJ1-1|few|TRBV11-2
ASSPSLRVSGEAF
>TRBJ2-5|-|TRBV6-2/TRBV6-3
ASSYPSRSGGPETQY
>TRBJ1-6|-|TRBV19
ASSVPGDNSPLH
>TRBJ2-2|-|TRBV11-2
ASSGTGLAPTGELF
>TRBJ2-7|few|TRBV15
ATSTGQGGNEQY
>TRBJ1-6|-|TRBV3-1/TRBV3-2
ASSQTPGHSNSPLH
>TRBJ2-5|few|TRBV2
ASSVGPRETQY
>TRBJ2-1|-|TRBV7-9
ASSPPTGVGEQF
>TRBJ2-1|-|TRBV3-1/TRBV3-2
ASSQGLAGAYNEQF
>TRBJ2-2|once|TRBV18
ASGPPNTGELF
>TRBJ1-2|few|TRBV6-5
ASSYGTGHNYGYT